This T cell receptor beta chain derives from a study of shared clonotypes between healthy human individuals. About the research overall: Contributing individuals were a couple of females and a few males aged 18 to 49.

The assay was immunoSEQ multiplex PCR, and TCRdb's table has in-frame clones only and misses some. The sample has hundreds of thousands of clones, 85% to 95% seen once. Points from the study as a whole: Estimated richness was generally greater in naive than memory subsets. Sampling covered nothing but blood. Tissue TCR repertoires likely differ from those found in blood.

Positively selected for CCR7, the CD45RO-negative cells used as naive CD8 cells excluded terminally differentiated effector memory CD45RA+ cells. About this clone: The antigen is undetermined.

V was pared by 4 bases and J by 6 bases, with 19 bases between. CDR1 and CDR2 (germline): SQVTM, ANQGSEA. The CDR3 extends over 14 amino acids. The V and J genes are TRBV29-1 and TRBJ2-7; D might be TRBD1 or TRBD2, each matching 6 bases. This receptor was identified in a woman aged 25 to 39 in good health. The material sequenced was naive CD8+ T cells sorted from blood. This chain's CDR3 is CSVVGGSGRSEQYF. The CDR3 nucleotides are TGCAGCGTTGTAGGGGGGTCAGGGAGAAGCGAGCAGTACTTC.